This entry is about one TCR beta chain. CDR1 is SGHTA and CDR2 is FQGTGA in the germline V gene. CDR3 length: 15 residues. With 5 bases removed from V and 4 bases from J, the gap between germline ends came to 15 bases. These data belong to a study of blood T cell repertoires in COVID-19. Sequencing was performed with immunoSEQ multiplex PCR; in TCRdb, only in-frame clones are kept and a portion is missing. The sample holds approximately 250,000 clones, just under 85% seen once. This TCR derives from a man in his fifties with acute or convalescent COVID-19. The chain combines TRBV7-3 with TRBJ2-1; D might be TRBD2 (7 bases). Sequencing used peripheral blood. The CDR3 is CASSAQGREYNEQFF. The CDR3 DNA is TGTGCCAGCAGCGCTCAGGGGCGGGAGTACAATGAGCAGTTCTTC. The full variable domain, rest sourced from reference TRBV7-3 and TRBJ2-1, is GAGVSQTPSNKVTEKGKYVELRCDPISGHTALYWYRQSLGQGPEFLIYFQGTGAADDSGLPNDRFFAVRPEGSVSTLKIQRTERGDSAVYLCASSAQGREYNEQFFGPGTRLTVL.